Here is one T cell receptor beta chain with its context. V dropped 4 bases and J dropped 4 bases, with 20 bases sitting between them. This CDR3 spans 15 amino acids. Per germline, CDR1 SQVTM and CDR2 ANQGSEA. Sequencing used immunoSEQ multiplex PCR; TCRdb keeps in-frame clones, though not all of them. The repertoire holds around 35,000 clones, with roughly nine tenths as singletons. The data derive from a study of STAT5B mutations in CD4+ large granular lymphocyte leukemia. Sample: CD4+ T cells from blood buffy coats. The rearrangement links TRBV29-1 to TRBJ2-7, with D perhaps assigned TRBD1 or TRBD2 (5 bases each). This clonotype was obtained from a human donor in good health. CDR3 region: CSVVGYRDLSYEQYF. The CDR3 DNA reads TGCAGCGTTGTGGGGTACCGGGACCTCTCTTACGAGCAGTACTTC.